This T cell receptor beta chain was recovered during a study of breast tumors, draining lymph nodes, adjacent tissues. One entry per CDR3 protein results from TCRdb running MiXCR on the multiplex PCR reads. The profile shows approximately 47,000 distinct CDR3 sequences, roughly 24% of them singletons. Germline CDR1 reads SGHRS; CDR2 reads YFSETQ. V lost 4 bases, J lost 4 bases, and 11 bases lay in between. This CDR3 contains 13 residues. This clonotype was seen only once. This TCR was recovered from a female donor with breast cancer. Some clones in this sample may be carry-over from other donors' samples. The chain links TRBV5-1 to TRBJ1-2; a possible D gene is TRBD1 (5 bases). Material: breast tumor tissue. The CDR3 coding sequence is TGCGCCAGCAGCCCGGACACAGCCTATGGCTACACCTTC. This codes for CASSPDTAYGYTF.